This T cell receptor (beta chain) was identified during a study of cytomegalovirus exposure and HLA in healthy donors. Primers: 60 Vbeta forward and 13 Jbeta reverse. Clones were sequenced by immunoSEQ multiplex PCR, and TCRdb holds only the in-frame ones, with some missing. This table holds approximately 100,000 clones, 55% to 75% found once. The junction had 5 bases not matched to a gene; V was cut back by 5 bases and J by 1 base. CDR1 is SGHRS, CDR2 YFSETQ, per germline. The CDR3 has 14 amino acids. The V gene is TRBV5-1, the J gene TRBJ2-7; 8 nucleotides align to TRBD1. The receptor was isolated from an older woman in good health and CMV-seropositive. Sequences were obtained from PBMCs. The CDR3 sequence is CASSKGQASYEQYF. DNA for the CDR3: TGCGCCAGCAGTAAGGGACAGGCTTCCTACGAGCAGTACTTC.